A selection of T cell receptor beta chains follows, all from one sample in a study of vaccination and CD4 T cells after COVID-19. TCRdb used MiXCR to reprocess the PCR reads, holding one entry per CDR3 protein. Among around 20,000 distinct CDR3 sequences listed, 20% to 30% were seen once. These receptors are not linked to any known antigen. The sample consisted of cultured CD4+ T cells from blood. The receptors shown here come from a human donor with COVID-19. Both conserved end residues are part of each CDR3. The D gene is left open where the match is weak. The size entry is marked missing in some rows and otherwise reads once, few, many or a size class.

size: -
length: 11
J: TRBJ1-1
V: TRBV11-3
D: -
DNA: TGTGCCAGCAGCTTGGGATTCTCAGCTTTCTTT
CDR3: CASSLGFSAFF

size: few
length: 18
J: TRBJ2-6
V: TRBV6-1
D: TRBD1
DNA: TGTGCCAGCAGTGAAACAGGGGTCCTTAGCTCTGGGGCCAACGTCCTGACTTTC
CDR3: CASSETGVLSSGANVLTF

size: -
length: 12
J: TRBJ2-5
V: TRBV29-1
D: TRBD2
DNA: TGCAGCGTTGAAAGCGGGGGGGAGACCCAGTACTTC
CDR3: CSVESGGETQYF

size: -
length: 12
J: TRBJ2-1
V: TRBV30
D: -
DNA: TGTGCCTGGAGTGTAGATCGTTATGAGCAGTTCTTC
CDR3: CAWSVDRYEQFF

size: -
length: 11
J: TRBJ1-3
V: TRBV6-1
D: -
DNA: TGTGCCAGCAGCGCTGGAAACACCATATATTTT
CDR3: CASSAGNTIYF

size: -
length: 11
J: TRBJ2-7
V: TRBV12-3/TRBV12-4
D: -
DNA: TGTGCCAGCAGTTCCAGGTGGGAGCAGTACTTC
CDR3: CASSSRWEQYF

size: -
length: 15
J: TRBJ1-6
V: TRBV11-2
D: -
DNA: TGTGCCAGCAGCCTACAGGGAGGAAATAATTCACCCCTCCACTTT
CDR3: CASSLQGGNNSPLHF

size: few
length: 15
J: TRBJ1-5
V: TRBV5-8
D: -
DNA: TGTGCCAGCAGCTTGGTTCGGGGGAGCAATCAGCCCCAGCATTTT
CDR3: CASSLVRGSNQPQHF

size: medium-sized
length: 15
J: TRBJ2-4
V: TRBV6-1
D: -
DNA: TGTGCCAGCAGTGCCATGGCAGGGAGGGGGAACATTCAGTACTTC
CDR3: CASSAMAGRGNIQYF

size: -
length: 14
J: TRBJ1-1
V: TRBV30
D: -
DNA: TGTGCCTGGAGTGTACGGGGGAAGGACACTGAAGCTTTCTTT
CDR3: CAWSVRGKDTEAFF

size: -
length: 15
J: TRBJ2-6
V: TRBV19
D: -
DNA: TGTGCCAGTAGTATGTCCGCCTCTGGGGCCAACGTCCTGACTTTC
CDR3: CASSMSASGANVLTF

size: few
length: 12
J: TRBJ1-1
V: TRBV20-1
D: -
DNA: TGCAGTGCCCGAGCAGGTAACACTGAAGCTTTCTTT
CDR3: CSARAGNTEAFF

size: -
length: 13
J: TRBJ2-1
V: TRBV20-1
D: -
DNA: TGCAGCCCCTGGGCCCCCCCCTACAATGAGCAGTTCTTC
CDR3: CSPWAPPYNEQFF

size: -
length: 13
J: TRBJ1-1
V: TRBV7-3
D: -
DNA: TGTGCCAGCAGCTTAAGGGAGGGGGTTGAAGCTTTCTTT
CDR3: CASSLREGVEAFF

size: few
length: 17
J: TRBJ2-3
V: TRBV20-1
D: TRBD2
DNA: TGCAGTGCTCGCAAGAGGACTAGCGGGGGGTCCGCAGATACGCAGTATTTT
CDR3: CSARKRTSGGSADTQYF

size: medium-sized
length: 14
J: TRBJ1-5
V: TRBV21-1
D: -
DNA: TGTGCCATCCCGGAACAGGAACTCAATCAGCCCCAGCATTTT
CDR3: CAIPEQELNQPQHF

size: medium-sized
length: 13
J: TRBJ1-1
V: TRBV7-9
D: -
DNA: TGTGCCAGCAGCTTAGACCTGAGCGCTGAAGCTTTCTTT
CDR3: CASSLDLSAEAFF

size: -
length: 15
J: TRBJ1-2
V: TRBV6-4
D: TRBD1
DNA: TGTGCCAGCAGTGGACAGGGAACTTCGGCGGGTGGCTACACCTTC
CDR3: CASSGQGTSAGGYTF

size: medium-sized
length: 13
J: TRBJ1-1
V: TRBV2
D: -
DNA: TGTGCCAGCAACACCCACGTGAACACTGAAGCTTTCTTT
CDR3: CASNTHVNTEAFF

size: few
length: 15
J: TRBJ1-5
V: TRBV6-5
D: -
DNA: TGTGCCAGCAGTTACGGGGACGGGAGCAATCAGCCCCAGCATTTT
CDR3: CASSYGDGSNQPQHF

size: -
length: 16
J: TRBJ2-1
V: TRBV5-4
D: TRBD2
DNA: TGTGCCAGCAGCGGAGTTCTCCGACTAGCAGGGAATGAGCAGTTCTTC
CDR3: CASSGVLRLAGNEQFF

size: -
length: 16
J: TRBJ1-2
V: TRBV3-1
D: -
DNA: TGTGCCAGCAGCCAAGATATGCGGGGAGTGGGCTATGGCTACACCTTC
CDR3: CASSQDMRGVGYGYTF

size: -
length: 15
J: TRBJ1-1
V: TRBV14
D: TRBD1
DNA: TGTGCCAGCAGCCATCACCGACAGGGGCTCGCTGAAGCTTTCTTT
CDR3: CASSHHRQGLAEAFF

size: -
length: 16
J: TRBJ1-3
V: TRBV5-6
D: -
DNA: TGTGCCAGCAGCTCGTGGGGACGGAACTCTGGAAACACCATATATTTT
CDR3: CASSSWGRNSGNTIYF

size: medium-sized
length: 17
J: TRBJ1-6
V: TRBV20-1
D: TRBD1
DNA: TGCAGTGTCCGGGACAGGGGGCGAACCCTCTATAATTCACCCCTCCACTTT
CDR3: CSVRDRGRTLYNSPLHF

size: -
length: 17
J: TRBJ2-2
V: TRBV10-3
D: TRBD2
DNA: TGTGCCATCACCCCGGCTAGCGGGGGAAAGAACACCGGGGAGCTGTTTTTT
CDR3: CAITPASGGKNTGELFF

size: -
length: 12
J: TRBJ2-3
V: TRBV12-3/TRBV12-4
D: -
DNA: TGTGCCAGCAGCGCCACGGGAGATACGCAGTATTTT
CDR3: CASSATGDTQYF

size: few
length: 15
J: TRBJ1-2
V: TRBV30
D: -
DNA: TGTGCCTGGAGTACTTATGGGCAGAGGGCCATTGGCTACACCTTC
CDR3: CAWSTYGQRAIGYTF

size: few
length: 15
J: TRBJ2-7
V: TRBV28
D: -
DNA: TGTGCCAGCAGTTTACCCGGGGGAAGCTCCTACGAGCAGTACTTC
CDR3: CASSLPGGSSYEQYF

size: -
length: 14
J: TRBJ2-7
V: TRBV30
D: TRBD2
DNA: TGTGCCTGGGGGCCAGGAGGGGTTCTGCGGGAGCAGTGCTTC
CDR3: CAWGPGGVLREQCF

size: -
length: 15
J: TRBJ2-7
V: TRBV7-2
D: TRBD2
DNA: TGTGCCAGCAGGCCGCCTACCAGCGGGGGCCACGAGCAGTACTTC
CDR3: CASRPPTSGGHEQYF

size: few
length: 16
J: TRBJ1-6
V: TRBV20-1
D: -
DNA: TGCAGTGCTAGACAGGATACGAGCTCCTATAATTCACCCCTCCACTTT
CDR3: CSARQDTSSYNSPLHF

size: -
length: 20
J: TRBJ2-4
V: TRBV6-1
D: TRBD2
DNA: TGTGCCAGCAGTGAGGATTCTAGCGGGGGGGCGAAGTTTACCAAAAACATTCAGTACTTC
CDR3: CASSEDSSGGAKFTKNIQYF

size: -
length: 15
J: TRBJ1-2
V: TRBV19
D: -
DNA: TGTGCCAGTAGTGTGAGACGGGTGGATAGCTATGGCTACACCTTC
CDR3: CASSVRRVDSYGYTF

size: -
length: 14
J: TRBJ2-2
V: TRBV6-1
D: -
DNA: TGTGCCAGCAATAAGGGCCCTCGGGTCGGGGAGCTGTTTTTT
CDR3: CASNKGPRVGELFF

size: -
length: 13
J: TRBJ1-6
V: TRBV19
D: TRBD1
DNA: TGTGCCTCCAGAGACAGGGGTGGCTCACCCCTCCACTTT
CDR3: CASRDRGGSPLHF

size: -
length: 15
J: TRBJ2-7
V: TRBV7-8
D: -
DNA: TGTGCCAGCAGCCACGGCGGGTTGAGCTCCTACGAGCAGTACTTC
CDR3: CASSHGGLSSYEQYF

size: -
length: 15
J: TRBJ2-3
V: TRBV7-2
D: TRBD1
DNA: TGTGCCAGCAGCTTGACAGGGGAAGGGACAGATACGCAGTATTTT
CDR3: CASSLTGEGTDTQYF

size: few
length: 14
J: TRBJ2-7
V: TRBV6-5
D: TRBD1
DNA: TGTGCCAGCAGTTCTCCGGGACAGTCCTACGAGCAGTACTTC
CDR3: CASSSPGQSYEQYF

size: few
length: 14
J: TRBJ1-2
V: TRBV19
D: -
DNA: TGTGCCAGTAGTATAGCTTCGACGGCCGCCAGCTACACCTTC
CDR3: CASSIASTAASYTF

size: -
length: 16
J: TRBJ1-4
V: TRBV4-2
D: TRBD1
DNA: TGTGCCAGCAGCCAAGAAGGAGGGGGCGCCCGTGAAAAACTGTTTTTT
CDR3: CASSQEGGGAREKLFF

size: few
length: 13
J: TRBJ2-7
V: TRBV12-3/TRBV12-4
D: -
DNA: TGTGCCAACCAGAATGACAGTCTCTACGAGCAGTACTTC
CDR3: CANQNDSLYEQYF

size: few
length: 19
J: TRBJ2-5
V: TRBV6-1
D: TRBD2
DNA: TGTGCCAGCAGTGAAGTAGGTGTCGGGGGGGGGGGCCTCCAAGAGACCCAGTACTTC
CDR3: CASSEVGVGGGGLQETQYF

size: -
length: 14
J: TRBJ1-5
V: TRBV5-6
D: TRBD1
DNA: TGTGCCAGCAGCTTGGGGACAGGGGATCAGCCCCAGCATTTT
CDR3: CASSLGTGDQPQHF

size: few
length: 15
J: TRBJ2-7
V: TRBV6-1
D: TRBD2
DNA: TGTGCCAGCAGAGGGACTAGCGCTGGCTCCTACGAGCAGTACTTC
CDR3: CASRGTSAGSYEQYF

size: few
length: 16
J: TRBJ1-3
V: TRBV6-5
D: -
DNA: TGTGCCAGCAGTTACAGCGACGCGGGCTCTGGAAACACCATATATTTT
CDR3: CASSYSDAGSGNTIYF

size: few
length: 13
J: TRBJ1-6
V: TRBV2
D: -
DNA: TGTGCCAGCAGTCCCCGACAGAATTCACCCCTCCACTTT
CDR3: CASSPRQNSPLHF

size: -
length: 13
J: TRBJ2-2
V: TRBV10-1
D: -
DNA: TGCGCCAGCGCCAACACGAACACCGGGGAGCTGTTTTTT
CDR3: CASANTNTGELFF

size: -
length: 11
J: TRBJ2-7
V: TRBV6-1
D: -
DNA: TGTGCCAGCAGTAAAGAATACGGGCAGTACTTC
CDR3: CASSKEYGQYF

size: medium-sized
length: 16
J: TRBJ1-3
V: TRBV6-1
D: -
DNA: TGTGCCATCCTAATCTTAGGGGCGGACTCTGGAAACACCATATATTTT
CDR3: CAILILGADSGNTIYF

size: -
length: 14
J: TRBJ1-5
V: TRBV19
D: -
DNA: TGTGCCAGTAGTATGGGCAGGACCAACCAGCCCCAGCATTTT
CDR3: CASSMGRTNQPQHF

size: once
length: 17
J: TRBJ1-3
V: TRBV6-1
D: -
DNA: TGTGCCAGCAGTCCCACCGGGACACAGGCCTCTGGAAACACCATATATTTT
CDR3: CASSPTGTQASGNTIYF

size: -
length: 16
J: TRBJ2-7
V: TRBV7-2
D: -
DNA: TGTGCCAGCAGCTTAGGAGCCGGGGCGAACTCCTACGAGCAGTACTTC
CDR3: CASSLGAGANSYEQYF